This is a list of T cell receptor beta chains from one sample in a study of neurological immune-mediated disorders. TCRdb analysed the 5' RACE reads with MiXCR anew, one entry per CDR3 protein. This sample yields roughly 90,000 distinct CDR3 sequences, of which around 3.5% are seen a single time; less than 3% belongs to the top ten. Sequencing used PBMCs. Every receptor here comes from a woman between 50 and 59 years old with multiple sclerosis. Each CDR3 is given with its conserved first and last residue. Fields, in order: J gene, V gene, CDR3 protein.

J: TRBJ2-1; V: TRBV9; CDR3: CASSARAGVTLGEQFF
J: TRBJ2-1; V: TRBV5-5; CDR3: CASSFIYEQFF
J: TRBJ1-1; V: TRBV20-1; CDR3: CSAGVPGTEAFF
J: TRBJ1-2; V: TRBV6-5; CDR3: CASSYSTGRGNYGYTF
J: TRBJ2-5; V: TRBV28; CDR3: CASTLGSSGVETQYF
J: TRBJ1-1; V: TRBV7-6; CDR3: CASSLDTGAEAFF
J: TRBJ2-1; V: TRBV2; CDR3: CASTRDNHNEQFF
J: TRBJ2-7; V: TRBV4-3; CDR3: CASSQDWRGADYEQYF
J: TRBJ2-1; V: TRBV20-1; CDR3: CSAESGGQYNEQFF
J: TRBJ2-5; V: TRBV7-2; CDR3: CASSLGGGETQYF
J: TRBJ1-1; V: TRBV11-3; CDR3: CASSLDRHTEAFF
J: TRBJ1-5; V: TRBV6-5; CDR3: CASSYSGGRQPQHF
J: TRBJ2-1; V: TRBV5-6; CDR3: CASSSASGGHNEQFF
J: TRBJ2-7; V: TRBV11-2; CDR3: CASSLLEHYEQYF
J: TRBJ2-7; V: TRBV4-3; CDR3: CASSQGHRGYEQYF
J: TRBJ2-3; V: TRBV12-3/TRBV12-4; CDR3: CASSQGILTDTQYF
J: TRBJ1-4; V: TRBV20-1; CDR3: CSASLGGQRNEKLFF
J: TRBJ2-7; V: TRBV5-6; CDR3: CASSFTGIKDYEQYF
J: TRBJ2-3; V: TRBV20-1; CDR3: CSARDHTASSSTQYF
J: TRBJ2-1; V: TRBV7-2; CDR3: CASSSGPILYNEQFF
J: TRBJ1-5; V: TRBV7-2; CDR3: CASSLDLWPQHF
J: TRBJ2-5; V: TRBV11-3; CDR3: CASSPSGSLETQYF
J: TRBJ2-1; V: TRBV5-6; CDR3: CASSPRTSGVLSSYNEQFF
J: TRBJ1-1; V: TRBV20-1; CDR3: CSVLGQGAPGDTEAFF
J: TRBJ2-1; V: TRBV20-1; CDR3: CSARDTGAGEQFF
J: TRBJ2-7; V: TRBV20-1; CDR3: CSAQMGDTYEQYF
J: TRBJ1-4; V: TRBV6-5; CDR3: CASSYGAPPNEKLFF
J: TRBJ1-6; V: TRBV7-3; CDR3: CASTNSPLHF
J: TRBJ1-1; V: TRBV9; CDR3: CASSASLWGAFKTEAFF